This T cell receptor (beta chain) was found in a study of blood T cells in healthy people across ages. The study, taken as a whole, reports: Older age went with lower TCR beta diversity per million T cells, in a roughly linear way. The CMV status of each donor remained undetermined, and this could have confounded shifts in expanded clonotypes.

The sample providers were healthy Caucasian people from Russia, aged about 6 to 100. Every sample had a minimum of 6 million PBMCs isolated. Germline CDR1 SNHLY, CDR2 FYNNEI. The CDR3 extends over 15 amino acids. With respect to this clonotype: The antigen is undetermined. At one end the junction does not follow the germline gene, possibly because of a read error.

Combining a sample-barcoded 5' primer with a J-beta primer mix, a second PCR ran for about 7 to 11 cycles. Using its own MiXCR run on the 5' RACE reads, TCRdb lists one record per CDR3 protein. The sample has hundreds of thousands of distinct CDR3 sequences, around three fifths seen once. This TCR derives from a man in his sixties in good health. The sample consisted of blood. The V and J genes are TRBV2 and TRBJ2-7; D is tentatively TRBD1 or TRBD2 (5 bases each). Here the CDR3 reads CTSSVTRDGNYEQYF. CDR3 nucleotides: TGTACCAGCAGCGTGACACGGGACGGCAACTACGAGCAGTACTTC.